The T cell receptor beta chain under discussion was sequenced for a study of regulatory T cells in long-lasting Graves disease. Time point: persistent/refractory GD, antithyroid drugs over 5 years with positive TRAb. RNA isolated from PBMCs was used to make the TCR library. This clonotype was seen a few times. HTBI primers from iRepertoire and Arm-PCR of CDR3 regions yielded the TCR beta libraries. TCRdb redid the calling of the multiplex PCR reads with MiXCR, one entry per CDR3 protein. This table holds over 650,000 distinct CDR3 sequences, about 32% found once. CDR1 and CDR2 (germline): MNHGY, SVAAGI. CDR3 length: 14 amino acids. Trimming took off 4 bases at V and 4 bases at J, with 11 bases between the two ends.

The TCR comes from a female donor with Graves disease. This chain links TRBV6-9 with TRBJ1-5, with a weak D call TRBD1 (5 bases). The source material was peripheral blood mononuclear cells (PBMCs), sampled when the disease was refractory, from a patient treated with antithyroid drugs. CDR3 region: CASSWDGLNQPQHF. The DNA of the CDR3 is TGTGCCAGCAGTTGGGACGGTTTAAATCAGCCCCAGCATTTT.